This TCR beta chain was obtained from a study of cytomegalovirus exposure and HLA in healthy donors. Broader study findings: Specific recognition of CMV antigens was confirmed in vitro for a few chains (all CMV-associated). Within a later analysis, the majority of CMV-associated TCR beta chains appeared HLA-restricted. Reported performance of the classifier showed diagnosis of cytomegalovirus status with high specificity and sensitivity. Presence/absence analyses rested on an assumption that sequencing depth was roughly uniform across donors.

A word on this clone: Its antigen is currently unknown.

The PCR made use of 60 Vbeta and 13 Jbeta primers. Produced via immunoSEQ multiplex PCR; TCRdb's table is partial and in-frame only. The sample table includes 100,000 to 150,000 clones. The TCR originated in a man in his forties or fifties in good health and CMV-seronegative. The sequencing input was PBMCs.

The CDR3 sequence: CASSPPAGYEQYF. The CDR3 DNA is TGTGCCAGCTCACCCCCAGCGGGATACGAGCAGTACTTC. The chain has TRBV18 and TRBJ2-7, with 7 bases aligning to TRBD2. The CDR3 runs to 13 residues. The germline gives CDR1 KGHSH, CDR2 LQKENI. The ends lost 3 bases at V and 4 bases at J; junction bases unmatched: 3.